These 24 T cell receptor beta chains share one sample of origin, sequenced in a study of early T cells in non-severe SARS-CoV-2 infection. TCRdb recomputed calls from the 5' RACE reads with MiXCR, one row per CDR3 protein. The sample holds more than 25,000 distinct CDR3 sequences; about 4.5% are singletons and the top ten take around 5.9%. Sequencing was performed on whole blood, taken at baseline. All receptors come from an adult who was a healthcare worker with PCR-confirmed SARS-CoV-2 infection or an uninfected control (not recorded which).

This clonotype was detected ten times or more. The gene calls are TRBV19 and TRBJ1-2; D is ambiguous. Trimming stripped 4 bases from V and 4 bases from J, with 13 bases between. The CDR3 length is 14 residues. Germline CDR1 and CDR2: LNHDA and SQIVND (reference sequence). As DNA, the CDR3 is TGTGCCAGTAGTACCTCGACCGATTCCTATGGCTACACCTTC. Its protein is CASSTSTDSYGYTF.

This clonotype occurred many times. The J gene is TRBJ2-7, the V gene TRBV6-5; the match to TRBD1 covers 10 bases. The CDR3 loop spans 16 amino acids. The V gene end was trimmed by 6 bases and the J gene end by 0 bases; junction bases not matched to a gene: 8. Germline V gene data show CDR1 as MNHEY and CDR2 as SVGAGI. Here the CDR3 reads CASRPFGTGASYEQYF. The CDR3 nucleotides are TGTGCCAGCAGGCCCTTCGGGACAGGGGCCTCCTACGAGCAGTACTTC.

This chain connects TRBV20-1 to TRBJ2-1; TRBD2 might be the D (6 bases). Germline V lookup: CDR1 DFQATT, CDR2 SNEGSKA (reference sequence). CDR3 length: 13 amino acids. Trimming pared 7 bases from V and 10 bases from J, leaving 20 bases between. CDR3 sequence (DNA): TGCAGTGTATCAAGAGTTACGGCGGGAGAGCAGTTCTTC. Its translation is CSVSRVTAGEQFF.

This clonotype has a count of ten or more. The rearrangement joins TRBV5-4 to TRBJ1-1; TRBD1 is a possible D gene (5 bases). Germline V gene sequence: CDR1 SGHNT, CDR2 YYREEE (reference sequence). V gave up 0 bases and J gave up 5 bases, with 8 bases separating them. The CDR3 length is 13 residues. The CDR3: CASSLDTGTEAFF. CDR3 DNA: TGTGCCAGCAGCTTGGACACAGGAACTGAAGCTTTCTTT. The variable domain in full, completed from reference TRBV5-4 and TRBJ1-1, reads ETGVTQSPTHLIKTRGQQVTLRCSSQSGHNTVSWYQQALGQGPQFIFQYYREEENGRGNFPPRFSGLQFPNYSSELNVNALELDDSALYLCASSLDTGTEAFFGQGTRLTVV.

This clonotype was recorded many times. The gene calls are TRBV14 and TRBJ2-7; 9 nucleotides agree with TRBD1. CDR1 is SGHDN and CDR2 is FVKESK in the germline V gene. The CDR3 is made up of 17 amino acids. V shed 2 bases, J shed 3 bases, and the junction held 11 bases outside the gene matches. The CDR3 coding sequence is TGTGCCAGCAGCCAAATCTTAAGCCCGGGACAGGGCTACGAGCAGTACTTC. Translating gives CASSQILSPGQGYEQYF.

This clonotype occurred many times. The V call is TRBV10-3, the J call TRBJ2-2, with unresolved D. Germline-derived CDR1 and CDR2 are ENHRY and SYGVKD. This CDR3 is built from 13 residues. The V end lost 7 bases, the J end lost 9 bases, and 15 bases lay between the germline ends. This CDR3 reads CAINPELGRELFF. DNA of the CDR3: TGTGCCATCAATCCAGAGCTGGGGAGGGAGCTGTTTTTT.

At least ten counts were recorded for this clonotype. This chain connects TRBV12-3 or TRBV12-4 to TRBJ1-1; 7 nucleotides match TRBD1. Trimming removed 6 bases from V and 4 bases from J; junction bases left unmatched: 5. The CDR3 contains 13 residues. CDR3 sequence reads: CASSRQGVTEAFF. In DNA form, the CDR3 reads TGTGCCAGCAGCAGACAGGGCGTCACTGAAGCTTTCTTT.

As concerns this clonotype: This could be a read error, since a much larger clone is one nucleotide away. The conserved final phenylalanine or tryptophan is absent from the CDR3, which likely points to a read error. The chain couples TRBV10-3 to TRBJ2-7; D remains ambiguous. The CDR3 is 16 amino acids. V lost 3 bases, J lost 0 bases, and 15 bases lay in between. Germline V lookup: CDR1 ENHRY, CDR2 SYGVKD. The CDR3 coding sequence is TGTGCCATCAGTGAACCCTTGGGCAGACCCTCCTACGAGCAGTACTCC. Translated, it gives CAISEPLGRPSYEQYS.

This clonotype was recorded at least ten times. V is TRBV20-1 and J is TRBJ2-4; no clear D gene. Germline values: CDR1 DFQATT, CDR2 SNEGSKA (reference sequence). Trimming stripped 1 base from V and 0 bases from J, with 7 bases between. This CDR3 has 14 amino acids. CDR3 DNA: TGCAGTGCTAGAGTTATACTAGCCAAAAACATTCAGTACTTC. Its protein is CSARVILAKNIQYF.

This clonotype was picked up a small number of times. The gene calls are TRBV29-1 and TRBJ2-2; tentatively, D is TRBD1 (6 bases). Germline V gene data show CDR1 as SQVTM and CDR2 as ANQGSEA. V lost 7 bases and J 4 bases, leaving 16 bases between the germline ends. The CDR3 totals 14 residues. This CDR3 is CSARSGGGTGELFF. CDR3 bases: TGCAGCGCCCGCTCTGGGGGCGGCACCGGGGAGCTGTTTTTT.

This clonotype has a count of ten or more. The chain couples TRBV5-1 to TRBJ2-1; 8 nucleotides line up with TRBD2. CDR1 and CDR2 from the germline V gene are SGHRS and YFSETQ. The CDR3 runs 19 residues. Trimming removed 0 bases from V and 0 bases from J; junction bases left unmatched: 11. The CDR3 nucleotides are TGCGCCAGCAGCTTGGCGGGGGGGATCCTACCTAGCTCCTACAATGAGCAGTTCTTC. Its translation: CASSLAGGILPSSYNEQFF. The variable domain in full, with the rest retrieved from reference TRBV5-1 and TRBJ2-1, is KAGVTQTPRYLIKTRGQQVTLSCSPISGHRSVSWYQQTPGQGLQFLFEYFSETQRNKGNFPGRFSGRQFSNSRSEMNVSTLELGDSALYLCASSLAGGILPSSYNEQFFGPGTRLTVL.

There are many counts of this clonotype. The rearrangement joins TRBV20-1 to TRBJ1-1; a weak D match, TRBD1 (6 bases). CDR3 length: 14 residues. The germline gives CDR1 DFQATT, CDR2 SNEGSKA (reference sequence). Trimming shortened V by 3 bases and J by 1 base, and 12 bases separated the two germline ends. The CDR3 region has the DNA TGCAGTGCTAGCGTTCTGGGGGCGAACACTGAAGCTTTCTTT. This sequence encodes CSASVLGANTEAFF.

Many counts were recorded for this clonotype. The chain couples TRBV6-1 to TRBJ1-5, with a tentative D call TRBD1 (5 bases). This CDR3 comprises 18 residues. Per germline, CDR1 MNHNS and CDR2 SASEGT. V was shortened by 2 bases and J by 0 bases, with 17 bases between the two germline ends. The CDR3 nucleotides are TGTGCCAGCAGTGAATTGGACATAAATACGTATAGCAATCAGCCCCAGCATTTT. Translated, it gives CASSELDINTYSNQPQHF.

This clonotype was recorded at least ten times. The chain joins TRBV28 to TRBJ2-3, with 9 bases identical to TRBD1. This CDR3 is built from 16 residues. V shed 5 bases, J shed 1 base, and the junction held 7 bases outside the gene matches. Germline V gives CDR1 MDHEN, CDR2 SYDVKM. The CDR3 spells CASSVRTGARTDTQYF. The CDR3 nucleotides read TGTGCCAGCAGTGTAAGGACAGGGGCGCGCACAGATACGCAGTATTTT.

This clonotype was recorded at least ten times. The chain links TRBV7-3 to TRBJ2-7, with D perhaps being TRBD1 or TRBD2 (6 bases each). Trimming removed 4 bases from V and 0 bases from J, with 16 bases in between. Germline CDR1 and CDR2: SGHTA and FQGTGA. This CDR3 region has 16 residues. CDR3 sequence reads: CASSSVTGASSYEQYF. The CDR3 DNA reads as TGTGCCAGCAGCTCCGTAACGGGGGCAAGCTCCTACGAGCAGTACTTC.

The V call is TRBV5-4, the J call TRBJ2-3; possibly TRBD2 for D (5 bases). The CDR3 runs 13 residues. Germline CDR1 SGHNT, CDR2 YYREEE (reference sequence). V was shortened by 4 bases and J by 7 bases, with 13 bases between the two germline ends. CDR3 sequence (DNA): TGTGCCAGCAGCCCGGGATCAGGACATACGCAGTATTTT. Its translation is CASSPGSGHTQYF.

This clonotype was recorded many times. This chain links TRBV27 with TRBJ2-3; the match to TRBD2 covers 12 bases. CDR1 MNHEY and CDR2 SMNVEV come from the germline V gene (reference sequence). This CDR3 is 17 amino acids long. The trim removed 2 bases at V and 4 bases at J, leaving 7 bases unmatched. CDR3 protein: CASSLTRTSGIADTQYF. The DNA for the CDR3 is TGTGCCAGCAGTTTAACAAGGACTAGCGGGATCGCAGATACGCAGTATTTT.

This clonotype was seen ten or more times. The CDR3 DNA is TGTGCCATCAGGGCTCTAGCGGAATCCTACGAGCAGTACTTC. Amino acids: CAIRALAESYEQYF. The chain links TRBV10-3 to TRBJ2-7, with 7 nucleotides matching TRBD2. CDR3 length equals 14 residues. V trimming: 6 bases; J trimming: 1 base; junction bases outside the gene matches: 6. Germline V gene data show CDR1 as ENHRY and CDR2 as SYGVKD.

This clonotype was seen repeatedly, ten times or more. The chain employs TRBV6-6 and TRBJ2-7; 9 nucleotides align to TRBD1. The germline V gene has CDR1 MNHNY and CDR2 SVGAGI (reference sequence). The CDR3 has 14 residues. Losses at the gene ends were 5 bases for V and 9 bases for J; bases not matched to a gene: 11. Written as DNA, the CDR3 is TGTGCCAGCAGTGCCCAGGACAGGGGAAGGAGGCAGTACTTC. This translates into CASSAQDRGRRQYF.

This clonotype came up many times. The V gene is TRBV20-1, the J gene TRBJ2-1; D gene uncertain. Germline V gene sequence: CDR1 DFQATT, CDR2 SNEGSKA (reference sequence). This CDR3 region has 16 residues. Trimming pared 2 bases from V and 0 bases from J, leaving 14 bases between. CDR3 sequence reads: CSARLGGWGSYNEQFF. CDR3 DNA sequence: TGCAGTGCTAGATTGGGTGGGTGGGGCTCCTACAATGAGCAGTTCTTC.

This clonotype has at least ten counts. The V gene is TRBV7-3, the J gene TRBJ2-3; D unclear. CDR1 and CDR2 from the germline V gene are SGHTA and FQGTGA. V lost 5 bases and J 6 bases, leaving 9 bases between the germline ends. This CDR3 contains 12 residues. CDR3 sequence: CASSRSVDTQYF. CDR3 sequence (DNA): TGTGCCAGCAGCCGTTCCGTTGATACGCAGTATTTT.

This rearrangement joins TRBV28 to TRBJ1-1; no clear D. CDR1 is MDHEN, CDR2 SYDVKM, per germline. CDR3 size: 10 residues. V gave up 6 bases and J gave up 4 bases, with 3 bases separating them. As DNA, the CDR3 is TGTGCCAGCAGAGGCACTGAAGCTTTCTTT. The encoded protein is CASRGTEAFF.

Ten or more counts support this clonotype. The chain joins TRBV5-5 to TRBJ2-3; the D call may be TRBD1 or TRBD2 (5 bases each). Trimming left V 5 bases short and J 0 bases short, with 13 bases between. The CDR3 length is 15 residues. Germline V gene data show CDR1 as SGHKS and CDR2 as YYEKEE (reference sequence). CDR3 residues: CASRRTGLSTDTQYF. The DNA for the CDR3 is TGTGCCAGCAGACGGACGGGGCTGAGCACAGATACGCAGTATTTT.

This clonotype was seen repeatedly, ten times or more. The chain recombines TRBV11-2 with TRBJ2-2; tentatively, D is TRBD1 or TRBD2 (5 bases each). The V end lost 5 bases, the J end lost 0 bases, and 13 bases lay between the germline ends. CDR1 SGHAT and CDR2 FQNNGV come from the germline V gene. CDR3 length equals 16 residues. The DNA of the CDR3 is TGTGCCAGCAGCCCCGGGACCCGCACGAACACCGGGGAGCTGTTTTTT. It specifies CASSPGTRTNTGELFF. The entire variable domain, with the rest obtained from reference TRBV11-2 and TRBJ2-2, is as follows: EAGVAQSPRYKIIEKRQSVAFWCNPISGHATLYWYQQILGQGPKLLIQFQNNGVVDDSQLPKDRFSAERLKGVDSTLKIQPAKLEDSAVYLCASSPGTRTNTGELFFGEGSRLTVL.